The 25 T cell receptor beta chains given below trace back to one sample, sequenced in a study of T cells expressing NK-cell markers. TCRdb reprocessed the 5' RACE reads; each CDR3 protein has one entry and no DNA is given. This sample lists about 260,000 distinct CDR3 sequences; its ten largest clones have 0.39%. The source material was blood T cells: a sorted CD56 or NKG2C T cell subset, CD4+ or CD8+ T cells, or bulk PBMC T cells (not recorded which). The receptors derive from a man between 18 and 29 years old in good health.

The chain joins TRBV20-1 to TRBJ1-4. CDR1 is DFQATT and CDR2 is SNEGSKA in the germline V gene (reference sequence). CDR3 size: 14 residues. The CDR3 here is CSARGTAVVEKLFF.

The chain is built from TRBV5-4 and TRBJ2-1; TCRdb picks TRBD2, but there is no DNA to check that call. Germline values: CDR1 SGHNT, CDR2 YYREEE (reference sequence). This CDR3 region has 19 residues. The CDR3 loop reads CASRLFSLAAKNTYNEQFF.

This chain connects TRBV25-1 to TRBJ1-2. Germline CDR1 and CDR2: MGHDK and SYGVNS. The CDR3 length is 14 residues. The chain's CDR3 is CASSRRGDNYGYTF.

The chain carries TRBV7-9 and TRBJ2-1. The CDR3 consists of 11 residues. Germline CDR1 is SEHNR and CDR2 is FQNEAQ (reference sequence). This CDR3 reads CASSRPEKQFF.

CDR3 sequence: CASSFSRVYETQYF. The V and J genes are TRBV28 and TRBJ2-5; TCRdb gives TRBD1 as the D gene, but with no DNA this cannot be confirmed. CDR1 and CDR2 from the germline V gene are MDHEN and SYDVKM. The CDR3 sequence is 14 residues long.

The chain combines TRBV12-3 or TRBV12-4 with TRBJ2-2. CDR3 size: 13 residues. CDR3 in amino acids: CASTLLGTGELFF.

The J gene is TRBJ2-3, the V gene TRBV24-1; TCRdb's D call of TRBD1 is untestable without DNA. In germline, CDR1 is KGHDR, CDR2 SFDVKD. The CDR3 loop spans 13 amino acids. The CDR3 sequence is CATSDDGRTGEYF.

The CDR3: CASSVAAGREQYF. The V and J genes are TRBV9 and TRBJ2-7; the TRBD1 assignment by TCRdb is unverifiable without DNA. Germline V gene data show CDR1 as SGDLS and CDR2 as YYNGEE. The CDR3 covers 13 residues.

The chain links TRBV7-3 to TRBJ2-3; the TCRdb call, TRBD2, lacks DNA for checking. The CDR3 runs to 17 residues. The V gene's germline CDR1 is SGHTA and CDR2 FQGTGA. CDR3 region: CASSPTSGRAGTDTQYF.

The chain uses TRBV12-3 or TRBV12-4 and TRBJ2-5; there is no DNA to check the TCRdb D call of TRBD1. The CDR3 runs to 15 residues. The CDR3 sequence: CASSGGRLAGETQYF.

The chain carries TRBV4-3 and TRBJ2-7; TCRdb reports TRBD1, a call that lacks DNA to check it against. CDR1 and CDR2 (germline): LGHNA, YSLEER. The CDR3 is 15 residues long. This CDR3 is CASSQNPGGEFEQYF.

The V and J genes are TRBV7-2 and TRBJ2-7; checking the TCRdb D call of TRBD1 is not possible without DNA. Germline V gene sequence: CDR1 SGHTA, CDR2 FQGNSA. This CDR3 is built from 16 residues. The CDR3 sequence: CASSLRRGGSRDEQYF. Complete variable domain (other parts from reference TRBV7-2 and TRBJ2-7): GAGVSQSPSNKVTEKGKDVELRCDPISGHTALYWYRQSLGQGLEFLIYFQGNSAPDKSGLPSDRFSAERTGGSVSTLTIQRTQQEDSAVYLCASSLRRGGSRDEQYFGPGTRLTVT.

V is TRBV20-1 and J is TRBJ2-3; TCRdb's D call of TRBD2 is untestable without DNA. The CDR3 contains 13 residues. Germline CDR1 reads DFQATT; CDR2 reads SNEGSKA (reference sequence). The CDR3 sequence is CSPRPGGVDTQYF.

The CDR3 loop is CASSPPGGYNEQFF. This chain links TRBV7-2 with TRBJ2-1; the TRBD2 assignment by TCRdb is unverifiable without DNA. CDR3 length: 14 amino acids. In germline, CDR1 is SGHTA, CDR2 FQGNSA.

The chain employs TRBV7-9 and TRBJ1-1; TCRdb's assignment of TRBD1 cannot be checked, as there is no DNA. The CDR3 length is 15 residues. Germline V gene lookup returns CDR1 SEHNR and CDR2 FQNEAQ (reference sequence). The CDR3: CASSLWTGENTEAFF.

The rearrangement uses TRBV11-2 and TRBJ2-3; without DNA, the TCRdb call of TRBD2 cannot be checked. The CDR3 covers 15 residues. Germline V CDR1 and CDR2: SGHAT, FQNNGV. The CDR3 here is CASSLEAQHTDTQYF. Together with reference TRBV11-2 and TRBJ2-3, the CDR3 gives the full variable domain: EAGVAQSPRYKIIEKRQSVAFWCNPISGHATLYWYQQILGQGPKLLIQFQNNGVVDDSQLPKDRFSAERLKGVDSTLKIQPAKLEDSAVYLCASSLEAQHTDTQYFGPGTRLTVL.

This CDR3 reads CASTEGGAETQYF. The chain carries TRBV6-6 and TRBJ2-5; TCRdb's assignment of TRBD1 cannot be checked, as there is no DNA. Germline V gene sequence: CDR1 MNHNY, CDR2 SVGAGI (reference sequence). CDR3 size: 13 residues.

The genes are TRBV12-3 or TRBV12-4 and TRBJ2-1. The CDR3 has 12 amino acids. Here the CDR3 reads CASSIYDYEQFF.

The chain combines TRBV12-3 or TRBV12-4 with TRBJ2-1; TCRdb picks TRBD1, but there is no DNA to check that call. The CDR3 contains 13 residues. Here the CDR3 reads CASRPGVYNEQFF.

The chain links TRBV29-1 to TRBJ2-3; TCRdb names TRBD2, which stays unverified in the absence of DNA. CDR1 is SQVTM and CDR2 is ANQGSEA in the germline V gene. This CDR3 spans 14 amino acids. The CDR3 spells CSVVVAGGTDTQYF.

This chain connects TRBV12-3 or TRBV12-4 to TRBJ2-5; TCRdb's assignment of TRBD2 cannot be checked, as there is no DNA. CDR3 size: 14 residues. The CDR3 loop reads CASRTSSGQETQYF.

The rearrangement joins TRBV29-1 to TRBJ1-2. This CDR3 is 15 amino acids long. CDR1 is SQVTM, CDR2 ANQGSEA, per germline. The CDR3: CSVEYNEDTPYGYTF.

V and J are TRBV7-9 and TRBJ2-1. CDR1 and CDR2 (germline): SEHNR, FQNEAQ (reference sequence). This CDR3 has 13 residues. This chain's CDR3 is CASSFDSYNEQFF.

V gene TRBV5-1 combines with J gene TRBJ2-1; TCRdb's D call of TRBD1 is untestable without DNA. CDR1 and CDR2 (germline): SGHRS, YFSETQ. The CDR3 is 15 residues long. CDR3 sequence reads: CASSLFGDGGNEQFF.

The gene calls are TRBV12-3 or TRBV12-4 and TRBJ1-1; the TRBD1 assignment by TCRdb is unverifiable without DNA. CDR3 length: 13 residues. Here the CDR3 reads CASSPTGGGEAFF.